The 2 T cell receptor beta chains listed next were all sequenced from one sample in a study of OX40 agonist ivuxolimab in advanced cancers. Clones were read by immunoSEQ multiplex PCR, and TCRdb kept only the in-frame ones, dropping some. The sample records tens of thousands of clones, over 75% being singletons. The sample consisted of CD4+ or CD8+ T cells sorted from blood, taken in a trial of the OX40 agonist ivuxolimab. The receptors originated from an adult with an advanced solid tumor such as melanoma, head and neck, liver or kidney cancer.

The V gene is TRBV5-1, the J gene TRBJ2-3; either TRBD1 or TRBD2 may supply D (7 bases each). The CDR3 spans 16 residues. Trimming cost V 4 bases and J 1 base, with 16 bases left between them. Per germline, CDR1 SGHRS and CDR2 YFSETQ. CDR3: CASSPGGDYRTDTQYF. CDR3 coding DNA: TGCGCCAGCAGCCCAGGGGGGGACTACCGCACAGATACGCAGTATTTT.

The chain is built from TRBV12-5 and TRBJ2-1; TRBD2 matches 8 bases. This CDR3 has 16 amino acids. With 3 bases clipped from V and 0 bases from J, the junction kept 4 bases outside the gene matches. Germline V gene data show CDR1 as LGHNT and CDR2 as FRNRAP. CDR3 bases: TGTGCTAGTGGTTTTACTAGCGGCAGCTCCTACAATGAGCAGTTCTTC. Amino acids: CASGFTSGSSYNEQFF.